This T cell receptor (beta chain) was sequenced in a study of T cell changes during pregnancy in multiple sclerosis. CDR3 length: 14 residues. Germline CDR1 is KGHSH and CDR2 is LQKENI. With V trimmed by 6 bases and J by 7 bases, 4 bases remained unmatched. Libraries were prepared by immunoSEQ multiplex PCR; TCRdb keeps only in-frame clonotypes and omits some of them. This table has 48,000 or so clones, roughly 92% appearing once. The starting material was CD4+ T cells from peripheral blood mononuclear cells, obtained in the second trimester of pregnancy. The chain uses TRBV18 and TRBJ1-4, with 11 bases that match TRBD1. The sequence was obtained from a female donor in good health, enrolled as a control in a pregnancy study. The CDR3 is CASSRTGGSEKLFF. The DNA of the CDR3 is TGTGCCAGCTCGAGGACAGGGGGCTCTGAAAAACTGTTTTTT.